This T cell receptor (beta chain) was retrieved from a study of T cell repertoires in cytomegalovirus infection. The study's findings and limits: Accumulated public TCR beta family frequency recognized individuals carrying CMV together with the relevant HLA. The study found HLA-C-restricted CMV-specific TCR beta clonotypes dominating the ex vivo response.

Details on this clonotype: No antigen is known for it.

TCRdb independently ran MiXCR on the reads; one entry per CDR3 protein. This repertoire shows about 450,000 distinct CDR3 sequences, approximately 30% found once; its top ten account for roughly an eighth. V lost 5 bases and J lost 2, with 16 bases in between. This CDR3 is 15 amino acids long. Germline V gene data show CDR1 as MNHGY and CDR2 as SVAAGI. The sample taken for sequencing was PBMCs. The chain recombines TRBV6-9 with TRBJ2-7; D is possibly TRBD2 (5 bases). This sequence originates from a human donor in good health (CMV status not recorded). Some clones in this sample may be carry-over from other donors' samples. CDR3 sequence: CASSAGLGDTYEQYF. The CDR3 DNA sequence: TGTGCCAGCAGTGCGGGCCTAGGAGATACCTACGAGCAGTACTTC.